This T cell receptor beta chain was recorded in a study of blood T cells in healthy people across ages. The study's findings and limits: Roughly linearly, TCR beta diversity per million T cells fell as age increased. Unsorted PBMCs blocked a conclusive comparison of naive and antigen-experienced cells.

Researchers collected approximately 9.9 milliliters of peripheral blood from every single donor. Through a sample-barcoded 5' primer and a J-beta primer mix, a second PCR was run for roughly 6 to 12 cycles. Tagging of each cDNA molecule was performed by a template-switch adaptor with 12 random nucleotides. Each CDR3 protein is one row after TCRdb ran MiXCR on the 5' RACE reads. This table holds hundreds of thousands of distinct CDR3 sequences, around 43% found once. After removal of 7 bases from V and 6 bases from J, the junction contained 9 bases not matched to a gene. Germline loops: CDR1 SGHTA, CDR2 FQGNSA. CDR3 length: 14 residues. Turning to this clonotype: Its antigen is undetermined.

The clonotype comes from a man aged 55-75 years in good health. The sample comprised blood. The chain is built from TRBV7-2 and TRBJ2-7; TRBD1 aligns across 10 bases. The CDR3 bases are TGTGCCAGCAAAACCGGGACAGGGGCTGGCGAGCAGTACTTC. Amino acid sequence: CASKTGTGAGEQYF.